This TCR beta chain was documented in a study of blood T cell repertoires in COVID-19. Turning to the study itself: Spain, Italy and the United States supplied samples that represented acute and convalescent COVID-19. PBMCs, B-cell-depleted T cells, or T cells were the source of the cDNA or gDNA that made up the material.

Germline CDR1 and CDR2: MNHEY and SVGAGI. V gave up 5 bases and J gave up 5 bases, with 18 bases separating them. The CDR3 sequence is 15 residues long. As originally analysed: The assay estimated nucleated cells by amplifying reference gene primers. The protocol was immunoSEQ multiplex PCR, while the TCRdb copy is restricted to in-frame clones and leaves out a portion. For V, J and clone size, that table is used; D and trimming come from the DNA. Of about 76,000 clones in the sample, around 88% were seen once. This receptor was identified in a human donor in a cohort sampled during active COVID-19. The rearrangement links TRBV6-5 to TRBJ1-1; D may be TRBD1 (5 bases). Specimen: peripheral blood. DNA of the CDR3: TGTGCCAGCAGTCAGGGCCTCCCGTTGGGGACTGAAGCTTTCTTT. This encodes CASSQGLPLGTEAFF.